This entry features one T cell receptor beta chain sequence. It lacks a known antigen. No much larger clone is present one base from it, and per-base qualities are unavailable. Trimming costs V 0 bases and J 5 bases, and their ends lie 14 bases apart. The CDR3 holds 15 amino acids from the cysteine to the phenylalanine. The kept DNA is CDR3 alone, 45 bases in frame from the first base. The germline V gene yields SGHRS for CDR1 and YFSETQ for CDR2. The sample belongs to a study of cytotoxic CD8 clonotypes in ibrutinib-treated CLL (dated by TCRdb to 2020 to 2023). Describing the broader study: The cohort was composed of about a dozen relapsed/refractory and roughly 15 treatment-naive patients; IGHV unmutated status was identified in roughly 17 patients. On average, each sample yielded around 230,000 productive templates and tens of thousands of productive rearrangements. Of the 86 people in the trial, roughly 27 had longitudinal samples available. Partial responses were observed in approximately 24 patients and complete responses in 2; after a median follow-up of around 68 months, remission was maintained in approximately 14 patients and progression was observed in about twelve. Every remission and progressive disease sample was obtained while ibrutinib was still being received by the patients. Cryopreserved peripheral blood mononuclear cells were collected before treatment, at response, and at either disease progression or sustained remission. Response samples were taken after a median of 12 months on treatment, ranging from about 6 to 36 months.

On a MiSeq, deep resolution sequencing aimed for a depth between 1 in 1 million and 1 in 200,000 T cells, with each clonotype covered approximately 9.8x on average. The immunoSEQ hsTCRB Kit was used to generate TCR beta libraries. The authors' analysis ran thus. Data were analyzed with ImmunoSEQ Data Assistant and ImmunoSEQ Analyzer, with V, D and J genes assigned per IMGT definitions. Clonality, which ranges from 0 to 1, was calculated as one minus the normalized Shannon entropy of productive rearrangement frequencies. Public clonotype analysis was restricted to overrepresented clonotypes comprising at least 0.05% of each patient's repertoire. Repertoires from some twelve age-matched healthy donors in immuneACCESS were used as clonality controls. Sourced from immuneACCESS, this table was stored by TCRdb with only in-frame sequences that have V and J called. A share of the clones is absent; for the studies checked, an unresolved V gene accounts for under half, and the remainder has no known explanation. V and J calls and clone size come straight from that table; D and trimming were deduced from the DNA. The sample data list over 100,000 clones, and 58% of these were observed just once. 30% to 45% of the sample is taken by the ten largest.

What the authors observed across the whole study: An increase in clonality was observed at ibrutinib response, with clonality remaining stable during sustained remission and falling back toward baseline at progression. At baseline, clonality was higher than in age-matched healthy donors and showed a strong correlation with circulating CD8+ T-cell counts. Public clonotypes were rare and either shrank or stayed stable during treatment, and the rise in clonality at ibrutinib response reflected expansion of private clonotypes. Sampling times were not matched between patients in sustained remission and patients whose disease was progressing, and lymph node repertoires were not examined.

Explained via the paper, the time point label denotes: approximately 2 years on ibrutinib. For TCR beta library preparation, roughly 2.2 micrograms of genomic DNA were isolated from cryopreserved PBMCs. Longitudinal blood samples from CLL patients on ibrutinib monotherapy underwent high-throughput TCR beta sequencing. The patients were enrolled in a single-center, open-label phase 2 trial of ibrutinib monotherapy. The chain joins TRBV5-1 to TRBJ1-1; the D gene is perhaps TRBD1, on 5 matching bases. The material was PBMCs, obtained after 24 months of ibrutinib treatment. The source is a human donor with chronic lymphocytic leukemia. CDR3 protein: CASSLVRGGGTEAFF. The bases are TGCGCCAGCAGCTTGGTCCGGGGCGGGGGGACTGAAGCTTTCTTT.